The 5 T cell receptor beta chains below were found in one sample sequenced in a study of T cells in Graves' hyperthyroidism and ophthalmopathy. There were TCR beta CDR3 regions amplified from RNA transcripts. First-round RT-PCR of the TCR CDR3 relied on the HTBI primer set. Each CDR3 protein is one row after TCRdb ran MiXCR on the multiplex PCR reads. The table lists about 640,000 distinct CDR3 sequences, around 15% of them singletons. Source material: blood. Receptors originate from a woman between 50 and 59 years old with Graves' ophthalmopathy.

This clonotype was seen repeatedly, ten times or more. The CDR3 coding sequence is TGTGCCAGCAGCTTCTCTTTTGGTTATGGGTTGGAGACCCAGTACTTC. This translates into CASSFSFGYGLETQYF. The chain links TRBV7-2 to TRBJ2-5; D is uncertain. CDR1 is SGHTA, CDR2 FQGNSA, per germline. V was shortened by 3 bases and J by 5 bases, with 19 bases between the two germline ends. The CDR3 has 16 residues.

Comments on this clonotype: A read error may explain this, as a much larger clone is one base away. The chain uses TRBV3-1 and TRBJ2-3; D possibly corresponds to TRBD2 (5 bases). Per germline, CDR1 LGHDT and CDR2 YNNKEL (reference sequence). This CDR3 has 14 amino acids. The CDR3 bases are TGTACCAGCAGCCAAAAAGCGGCCACAGATACGCAGTATTTT. Its translation is CTSSQKAATDTQYF.

A few counts support this clonotype. This chain connects TRBV6-1 to TRBJ2-7; TRBD1 matches 8 bases. The CDR3 contains 16 residues. In germline, CDR1 is MNHNS, CDR2 SASEGT. V shed 3 bases, J shed 0 bases, and the junction held 7 bases outside the gene matches. CDR3 sequence: CASSEDGTGISYEQYF. The DNA of the CDR3 is TGTGCCAGCAGTGAGGACGGGACAGGCATCTCCTACGAGCAGTACTTC.

Comment on this clonotype: Since a much larger clone is just one base distant, this may be a read error. This sequence joins TRBV30 and TRBJ2-3; D is possibly TRBD2 (6 bases). Germline lookup yields CDR1 GTSNPN and CDR2 SVGIG (reference sequence). CDR3 size: 13 residues. The CDR3 DNA sequence: TGTGCCTGGAGTGTACTAGCAACAGATATGCAGTATTTT. It specifies CAWSVLATDMQYF. Full variable domain (rest looked up from reference TRBV30 and TRBJ2-3): SQTIHQWPATLVQPVGSPLSLECTVEGTSNPNLYWYRQAAGRGLQLLFYSVGIGQISSEVPQNLSASRPQDRQFILSSKKLLLSDSGFYLCAWSVLATDMQYFGPGTRLTVL.

This clonotype has more than one count but fewer than ten. This chain links TRBV4-3 with TRBJ2-1; D is undetermined. The V gene's germline CDR1 is LGHNA and CDR2 YSLEER. Trimming stripped 4 bases from V and 5 bases from J, with 15 bases between. The length of the CDR3 is 15 residues. The CDR3 reads CASSRRLSRDNEQFF. The CDR3, as DNA: TGCGCCAGCAGCCGAAGGTTATCGCGAGACAATGAGCAGTTCTTC.